Listed below are T cell receptor beta chains from one sample, sequenced in a study of blood T cell repertoires in COVID-19. Clones were sequenced by immunoSEQ multiplex PCR, and TCRdb holds only the in-frame ones, with some missing. Of 200,000 or so clones listed, 80% to 85% were seen once; the top ten hold about 5%. The sample comprised peripheral blood. These TCRs come from a woman aged 30 to 39 with acute or convalescent COVID-19. The CDR3 runs from the conserved cysteine through the conserved F or W. D genes are given only for firm matches. The listing skips clone size in some rows; elsewhere it reads once, few, many or a size class.

>TRBV5-1|TRBJ2-5|.|.
CASSLVAGPRGTQYF
TGCGCCAGCAGCTTGGTGGCAGGGCCAAGAGGGACCCAGTACTTC
>TRBV6-5|TRBJ1-5|few|TRBD1
CASSYNRDRGNQPQHF
TGTGCCAGCAGTTACAACCGGGACAGGGGCAATCAGCCCCAGCATTTT
>TRBV3-1/TRBV3-2|TRBJ2-2|.|TRBD2
CASSHLAGGRTGELFF
TGTGCCAGCAGCCACCTAGCGGGAGGTCGCACCGGGGAGCTGTTTTTT
>TRBV12-3/TRBV12-4|TRBJ1-2|.|.
CASSPRVGYTF
TGTGCCAGCAGTCCACGGGTCGGCTACACCTTC
>TRBV6-4|TRBJ2-7|.|.
CASSDVRYYEQYF
TGTGCCAGCAGTGACGTGCGATACTACGAGCAGTACTTC
>TRBV4-1|TRBJ2-2|.|.
CASSPGGELFF
TGCGCCAGCAGCCCGGGCGGGGAGCTGTTTTTT
>TRBV9|TRBJ1-6|.|.
CASSGPPEGNSPLHF
TGTGCCAGCAGCGGTCCCCCCGAGGGCAATTCACCCCTCCACTTT
>TRBV18|TRBJ1-4|.|.
CASSPLGYGNEKLFF
TGTGCCAGCTCACCACTGGGTTACGGGAATGAAAAACTGTTTTTT
>TRBV10-3|TRBJ2-2|.|TRBD2
CAISASGGDTGELFF
TGTGCCATCAGTGCTTCGGGAGGGGACACCGGGGAGCTGTTTTTT
>TRBV25-1|TRBJ2-2|.|.
CASSDSGELFF
TGTGCCAGCAGTGACAGCGGGGAGCTGTTTTTT
>TRBV9|TRBJ2-2|.|TRBD2
CASSVSLAGNTGELFF
TGTGCCAGCAGCGTTTCTCTAGCGGGGAACACCGGGGAGCTGTTTTTT
>TRBV27|TRBJ2-1|.|.
CASTPFDGLAYNEQFF
TGTGCCAGCACCCCTTTTGACGGACTGGCCTACAATGAGCAGTTCTTC
>TRBV5-1|TRBJ1-1|.|.
CASSSNAGNTEAFF
TGCGCCAGCAGCTCAAATGCAGGGAACACTGAAGCTTTCTTT